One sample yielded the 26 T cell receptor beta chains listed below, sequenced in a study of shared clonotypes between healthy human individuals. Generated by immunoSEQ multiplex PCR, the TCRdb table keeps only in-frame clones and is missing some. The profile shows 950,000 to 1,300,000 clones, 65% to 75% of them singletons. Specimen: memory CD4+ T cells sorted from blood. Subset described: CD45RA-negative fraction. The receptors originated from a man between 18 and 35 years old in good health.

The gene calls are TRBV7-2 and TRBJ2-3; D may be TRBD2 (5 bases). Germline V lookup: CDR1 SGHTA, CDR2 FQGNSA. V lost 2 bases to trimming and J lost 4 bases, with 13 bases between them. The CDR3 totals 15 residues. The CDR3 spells CASSLREGWADTQYF. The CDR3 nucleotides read TGTGCCAGCAGCTTAAGAGAGGGCTGGGCAGATACGCAGTATTTT.

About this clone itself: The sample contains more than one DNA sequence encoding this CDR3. In nucleotides, the CDR3 is TGTGCCAGCAGCTTAGACAGGGGGCCCTACGAGCAGTACTTC. Translation: CASSLDRGPYEQYF. The chain recombines TRBV7-2 with TRBJ2-7; 9 nucleotides line up with TRBD1. J was trimmed by 2 bases and V by 1 base; bases with no gene match: 0. The germline CDR1 and CDR2 sequences are SGHTA and FQGNSA. The CDR3 spans 14 residues. The whole variable domain, filled in from reference TRBV7-2 and TRBJ2-7, reads GAGVSQSPSNKVTEKGKDVELRCDPISGHTALYWYRQSLGQGLEFLIYFQGNSAPDKSGLPSDRFSAERTGGSVSTLTIQRTQQEDSAVYLCASSLDRGPYEQYFGPGTRLTVT.

CDR3 nucleotides: TGTGCCAGCAGCTTAGTCGGCGGGAGTGGGCAGTACTTC. Amino acids: CASSLVGGSGQYF. This rearrangement joins TRBV7-2 to TRBJ2-7, with TRBD2 identical over 7 bases. The germline V gene encodes CDR1 SGHTA and CDR2 FQGNSA. The CDR3 is 13 amino acids. Trimming at V came to 1 base and at J to 9 bases, leaving 6 bases not matched to a gene.

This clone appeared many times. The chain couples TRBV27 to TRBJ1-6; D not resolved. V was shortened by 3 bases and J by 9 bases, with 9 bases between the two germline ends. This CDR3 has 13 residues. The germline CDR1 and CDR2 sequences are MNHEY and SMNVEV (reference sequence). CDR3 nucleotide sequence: TGTGCCAGCAGTTTCGGACGGTTTTCACCCCTCCACTTT. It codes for CASSFGRFSPLHF.

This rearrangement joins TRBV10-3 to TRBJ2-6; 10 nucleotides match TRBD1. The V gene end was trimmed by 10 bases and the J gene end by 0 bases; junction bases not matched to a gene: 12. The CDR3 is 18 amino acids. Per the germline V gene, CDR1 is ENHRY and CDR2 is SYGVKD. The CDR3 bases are TGTGCCACCGATGACAGGGGGCGAAATAACTCTGGGGCCAACGTCCTGACTTTC. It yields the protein CATDDRGRNNSGANVLTF.

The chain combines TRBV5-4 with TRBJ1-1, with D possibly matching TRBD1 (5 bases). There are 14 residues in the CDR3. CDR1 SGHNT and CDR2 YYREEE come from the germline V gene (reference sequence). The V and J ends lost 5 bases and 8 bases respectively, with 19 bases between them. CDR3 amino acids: CASSQRGDSREAFF. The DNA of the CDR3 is TGTGCCAGCAGTCAAAGAGGGGATTCGAGGGAAGCTTTCTTT.

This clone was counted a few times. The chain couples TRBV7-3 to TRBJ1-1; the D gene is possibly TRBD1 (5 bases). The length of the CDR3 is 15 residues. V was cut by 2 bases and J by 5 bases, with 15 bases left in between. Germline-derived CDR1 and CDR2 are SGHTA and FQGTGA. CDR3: CASSLVPTEGTEAFF. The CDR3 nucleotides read TGTGCCAGCAGCTTAGTACCTACCGAGGGGACTGAAGCTTTCTTT.

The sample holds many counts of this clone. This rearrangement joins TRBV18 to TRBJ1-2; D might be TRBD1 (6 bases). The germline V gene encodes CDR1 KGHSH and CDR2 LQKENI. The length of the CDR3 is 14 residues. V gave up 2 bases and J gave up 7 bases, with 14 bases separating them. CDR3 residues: CASSPIQGVGGYTF. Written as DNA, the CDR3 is TGTGCCAGCTCACCAATACAGGGAGTGGGTGGCTACACCTTC.

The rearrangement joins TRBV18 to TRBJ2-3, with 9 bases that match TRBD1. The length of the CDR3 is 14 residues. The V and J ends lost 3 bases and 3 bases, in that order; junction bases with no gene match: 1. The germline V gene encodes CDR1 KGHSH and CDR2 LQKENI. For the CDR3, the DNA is TGTGCCAGCTCACCGGACAGGGGTACAGATACGCAGTATTTT. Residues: CASSPDRGTDTQYF.

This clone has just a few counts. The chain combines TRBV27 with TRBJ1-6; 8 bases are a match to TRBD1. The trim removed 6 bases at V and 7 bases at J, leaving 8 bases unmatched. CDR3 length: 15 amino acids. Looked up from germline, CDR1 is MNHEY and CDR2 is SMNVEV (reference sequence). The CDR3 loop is CASRPRQGQNSPLHF. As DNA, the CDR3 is TGTGCCAGCAGGCCCCGACAGGGGCAAAATTCACCCCTCCACTTT.

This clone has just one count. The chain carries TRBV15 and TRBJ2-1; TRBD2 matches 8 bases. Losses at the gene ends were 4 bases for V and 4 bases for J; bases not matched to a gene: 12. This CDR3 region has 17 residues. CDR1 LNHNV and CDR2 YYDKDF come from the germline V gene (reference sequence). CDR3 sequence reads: CATSTGGSGGVYNEQFF. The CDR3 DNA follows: TGTGCCACCAGCACGGGCGGAAGCGGGGGAGTATACAATGAGCAGTTCTTC.

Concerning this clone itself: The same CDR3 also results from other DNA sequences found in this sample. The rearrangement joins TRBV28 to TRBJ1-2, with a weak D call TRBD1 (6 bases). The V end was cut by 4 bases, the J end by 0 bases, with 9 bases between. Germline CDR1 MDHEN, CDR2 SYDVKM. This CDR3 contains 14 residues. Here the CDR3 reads CASSYEGANYGYTF. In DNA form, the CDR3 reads TGTGCCAGCAGTTATGAGGGGGCTAACTATGGCTACACCTTC.

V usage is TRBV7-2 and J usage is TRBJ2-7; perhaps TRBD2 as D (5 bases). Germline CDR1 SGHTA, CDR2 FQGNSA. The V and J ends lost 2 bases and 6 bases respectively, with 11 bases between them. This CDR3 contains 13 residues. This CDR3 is CASSLYAGSEQYF. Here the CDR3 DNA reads TGTGCCAGCAGCTTATATGCGGGCTCCGAGCAGTACTTC.

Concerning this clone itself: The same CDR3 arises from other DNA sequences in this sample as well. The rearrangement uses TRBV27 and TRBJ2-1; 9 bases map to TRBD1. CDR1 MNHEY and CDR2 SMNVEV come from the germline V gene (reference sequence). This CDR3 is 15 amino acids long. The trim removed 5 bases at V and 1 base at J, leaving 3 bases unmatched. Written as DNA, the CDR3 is TGTGCCAGCAGTCTCGACAGGGGGTCCTACAATGAGCAGTTCTTC. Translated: CASSLDRGSYNEQFF.

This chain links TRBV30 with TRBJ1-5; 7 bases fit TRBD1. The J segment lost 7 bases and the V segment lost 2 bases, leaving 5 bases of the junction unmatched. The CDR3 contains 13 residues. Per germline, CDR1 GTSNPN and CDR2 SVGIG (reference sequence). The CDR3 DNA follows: TGTGCCTGGAGTTCGACCAGGGGGCAGCCCCAGCATTTT. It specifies CAWSSTRGQPQHF.

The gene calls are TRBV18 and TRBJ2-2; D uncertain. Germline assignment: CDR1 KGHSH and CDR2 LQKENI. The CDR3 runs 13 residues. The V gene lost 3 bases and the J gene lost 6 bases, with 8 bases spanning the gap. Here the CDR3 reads CASSPTLSGELFF. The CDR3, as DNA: TGTGCCAGCTCACCTACTTTGTCCGGGGAGCTGTTTTTT. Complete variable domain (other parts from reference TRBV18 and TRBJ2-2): NAGVMQNPRHLVRRRGQEARLRCSPMKGHSHVYWYRQLPEEGLKFMVYLQKENIIDESGMPKERFSAEFPKEGPSILRIQQVVRGDSAAYFCASSPTLSGELFFGEGSRLTVL.

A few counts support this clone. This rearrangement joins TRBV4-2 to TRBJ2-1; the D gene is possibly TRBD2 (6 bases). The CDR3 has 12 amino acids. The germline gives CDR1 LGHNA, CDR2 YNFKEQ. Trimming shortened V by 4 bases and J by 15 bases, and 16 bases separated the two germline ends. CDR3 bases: TGTGCCAGCAGCCCAAGGTCGGAGGGGCTGTTCTTC. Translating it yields CASSPRSEGLFF.

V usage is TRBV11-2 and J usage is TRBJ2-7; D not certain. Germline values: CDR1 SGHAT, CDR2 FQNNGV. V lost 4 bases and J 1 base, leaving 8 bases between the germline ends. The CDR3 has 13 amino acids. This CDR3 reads CASSSPVSYEQYF. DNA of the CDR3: TGTGCCAGCAGCTCCCCAGTGTCCTACGAGCAGTACTTC.

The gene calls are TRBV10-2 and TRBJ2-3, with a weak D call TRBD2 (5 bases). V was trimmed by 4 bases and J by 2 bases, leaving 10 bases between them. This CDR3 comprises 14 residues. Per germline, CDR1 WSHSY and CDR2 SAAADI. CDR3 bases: TGCGCCAGCAGTGGGCTAGCAAACACAGATACGCAGTATTTT. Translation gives CASSGLANTDTQYF.

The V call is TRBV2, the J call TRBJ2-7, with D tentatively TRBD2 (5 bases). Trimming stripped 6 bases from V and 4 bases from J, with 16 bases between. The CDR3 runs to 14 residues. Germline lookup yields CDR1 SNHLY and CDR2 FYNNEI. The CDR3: CASSPTRDRYEQYF. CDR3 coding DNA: TGTGCCAGCAGCCCGACGAGGGATCGATACGAGCAGTACTTC. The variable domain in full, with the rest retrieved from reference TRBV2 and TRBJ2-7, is EPEVTQTPSHQVTQMGQEVILRCVPISNHLYFYWYRQILGQKVEFLVSFYNNEISEKSEIFDDQFSVERPDGSNFTLKIRSTKLEDSAMYFCASSPTRDRYEQYFGPGTRLTVT.

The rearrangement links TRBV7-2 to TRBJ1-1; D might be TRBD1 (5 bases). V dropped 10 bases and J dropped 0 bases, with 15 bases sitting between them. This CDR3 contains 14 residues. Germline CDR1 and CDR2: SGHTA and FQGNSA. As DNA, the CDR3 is TGTGCCATCCAGCAGACAGAGATGAACACTGAAGCTTTCTTT. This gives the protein CAIQQTEMNTEAFF.

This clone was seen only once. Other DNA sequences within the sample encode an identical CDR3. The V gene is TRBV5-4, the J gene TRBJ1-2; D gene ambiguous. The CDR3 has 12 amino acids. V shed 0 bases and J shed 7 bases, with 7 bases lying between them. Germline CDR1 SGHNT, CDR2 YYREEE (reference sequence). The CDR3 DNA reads TGTGCCAGCAGCTTGGGGTACGGTGGCTACACCTTC. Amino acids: CASSLGYGGYTF.

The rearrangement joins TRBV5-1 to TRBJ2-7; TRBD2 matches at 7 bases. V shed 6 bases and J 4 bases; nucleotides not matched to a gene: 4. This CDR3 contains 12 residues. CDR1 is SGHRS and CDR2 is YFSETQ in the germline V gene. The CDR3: CASTSGAYEQYF. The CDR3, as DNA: TGCGCCAGCACGAGCGGGGCTTACGAGCAGTACTTC.

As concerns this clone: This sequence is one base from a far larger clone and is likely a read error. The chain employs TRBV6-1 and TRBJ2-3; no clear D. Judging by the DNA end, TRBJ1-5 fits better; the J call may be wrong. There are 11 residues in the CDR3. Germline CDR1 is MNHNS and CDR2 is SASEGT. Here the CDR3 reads CASSDLVPQHF. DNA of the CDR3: TGTGCCAGCAGTGATCTAGTCCCCCAGCATTTT.

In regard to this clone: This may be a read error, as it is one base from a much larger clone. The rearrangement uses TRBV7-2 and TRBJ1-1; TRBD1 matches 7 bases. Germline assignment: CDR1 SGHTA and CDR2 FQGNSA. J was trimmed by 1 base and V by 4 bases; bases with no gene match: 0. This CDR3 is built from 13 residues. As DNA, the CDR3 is TGTGCCAGCAGCTGGACAGGGAACACTGAAGCTTTCTTT. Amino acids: CASSWTGNTEAFF. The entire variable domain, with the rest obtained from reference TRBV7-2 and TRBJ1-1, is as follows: GAGVSQSPSNKVTEKGKDVELRCDPISGHTALYWYRQSLGQGLEFLIYFQGNSAPDKSGLPSDRFSAERTGGSVSTLTIQRTQQEDSAVYLCASSWTGNTEAFFGQGTRLTVV.

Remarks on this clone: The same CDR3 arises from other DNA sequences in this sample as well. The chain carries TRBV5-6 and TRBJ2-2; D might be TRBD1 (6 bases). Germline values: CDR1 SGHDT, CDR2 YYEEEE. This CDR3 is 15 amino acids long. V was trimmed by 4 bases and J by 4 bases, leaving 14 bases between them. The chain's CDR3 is CASSLDGGGTGELFF. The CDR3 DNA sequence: TGTGCCAGCAGCCTAGATGGGGGCGGCACCGGGGAGCTGTTTTTT.